The clone carrying this T cell receptor beta chain was seen more than once but under ten times. Antigen unknown. The same CDR3 is also encoded by other DNA sequences in this sample. This entry belongs to a study of cytomegalovirus exposure and HLA in healthy donors. Study as a whole: Both the 95 to 150 validation repertoires and the roughly 640 first-cohort repertoires used the same platform, as reported by a later analysis.

Profiled with immunoSEQ multiplex PCR; TCRdb holds only in-frame clones, not every one. Of 350,000 or so clones listed, 80% to 90% are singletons. Study conclusions and caveats: Reports showed the classifier diagnosing cytomegalovirus status with high specificity and sensitivity. Cytomegalovirus-associated TCR beta chains were listed, numbering 150 to 200.

Material for sequencing was PBMCs. The sequence came from a woman in her late teens or twenties in good health and CMV-seronegative.

In DNA form, the CDR3 reads TGTGCCAGCTCACCGGACAGTAACTATGGCTACACCTTC. It codes for CASSPDSNYGYTF. The V call is TRBV18, the J call TRBJ1-2; weak D call: TRBD1 (6 bases). The germline V gene encodes CDR1 KGHSH and CDR2 LQKENI. Trimming took off 3 bases at V and 1 base at J, with 6 bases between the two ends. The CDR3 covers 13 residues.